This paragraph covers one T cell receptor beta chain sequence. An end of the junction differs from the germline gene, which may be a read error. Treatment described: preoperative locoregional IRX-2 cytokine immunotherapy. Preoperative locoregional IRX-2 cytokine immunotherapy was tested in the phase Ib source study. This sample is drawn from a study of preoperative IRX-2 immunotherapy in early breast cancer. Some clones are missing from TCRdb's copy, which holds only in-frame ones; the method was immunoSEQ multiplex PCR. The sample lists more than 2,500 clones; about 80% were seen once. The germline V gene has CDR1 SGHNT and CDR2 YENEEA. This CDR3 is 16 amino acids long.

The TCR sequence derives from a human donor with breast cancer. The J gene is TRBJ2-6, the V gene TRBV11-3, with D tentatively TRBD1 (5 bases). The sample here was tumor tissue, taken after IRX-2 immunotherapy. CDR3 nucleotides: TGTGCCAGCAGCTTGTCCCTGATCTCTGGGGCCAACGTCCTAACTTTC. Residues: CASSLSLISGANVLTF.